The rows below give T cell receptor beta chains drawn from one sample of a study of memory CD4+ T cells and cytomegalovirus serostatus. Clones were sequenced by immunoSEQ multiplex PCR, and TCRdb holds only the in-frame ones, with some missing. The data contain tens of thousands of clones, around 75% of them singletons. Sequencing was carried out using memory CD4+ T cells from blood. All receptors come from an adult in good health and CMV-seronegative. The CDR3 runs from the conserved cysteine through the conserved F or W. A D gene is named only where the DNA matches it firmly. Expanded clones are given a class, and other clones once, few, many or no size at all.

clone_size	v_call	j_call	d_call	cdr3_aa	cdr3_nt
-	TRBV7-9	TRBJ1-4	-	CASSLAKYRGKLFF	TGTGCCAGCAGCTTAGCTAAGTATCGGGGAAAACTGTTTTTT
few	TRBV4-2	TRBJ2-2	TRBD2	CASSTSGGTGELFF	TGTGCCAGCAGTACTAGCGGGGGGACCGGGGAGCTGTTTTTT
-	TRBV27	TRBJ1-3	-	CASGASSGNTIYF	TGTGCCAGTGGGGCCAGCTCTGGAAACACCATATATTTT
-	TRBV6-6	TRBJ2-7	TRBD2	CASSQTSGSSYEQYF	TGTGCCAGCAGCCAGACTAGCGGGAGTTCCTACGAGCAGTACTTC
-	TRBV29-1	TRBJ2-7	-	CSVATPTTGGYEQYF	TGCAGCGTTGCCACTCCGACGACAGGAGGCTACGAGCAGTACTTC
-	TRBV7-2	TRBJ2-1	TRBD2	CASSFSPRTSGTDEQFF	TGTGCCAGCAGCTTTTCGCCCCGGACTAGCGGGACGGATGAGCAGTTCTTC
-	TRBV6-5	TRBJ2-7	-	CASRTDGRYEQYF	TGTGCCAGCCGGACGGACGGGCGCTACGAGCAGTACTTC
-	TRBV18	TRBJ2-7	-	CASSPRQGVYEQYF	TGTGCCAGCTCACCTCGGCAGGGAGTCTACGAGCAGTACTTC
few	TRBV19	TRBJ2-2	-	CASGYGELFF	TGTGCCAGTGGCTACGGGGAGCTGTTTTTT
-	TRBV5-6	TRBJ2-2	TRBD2	CASRGLANTGELFF	TGTGCCAGCAGAGGACTAGCGAACACCGGGGAGCTGTTTTTT
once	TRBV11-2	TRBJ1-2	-	CASSLVRLGGLNYGYTF	TGTGCCAGCAGCTTAGTTCGCCTGGGGGGTTTGAACTATGGCTACACCTTC
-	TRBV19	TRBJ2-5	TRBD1	CASSVQGYETQYF	TGTGCCAGTAGCGTACAGGGGTATGAGACCCAGTACTTC
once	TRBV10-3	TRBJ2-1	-	CAPIGVIEQFF	TGTGCCCCCATTGGAGTCATTGAACAGTTCTTC
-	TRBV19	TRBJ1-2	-	CASSTGQINYGYTF	TGTGCCAGTAGTACAGGACAGATTAACTATGGCTACACCTTC
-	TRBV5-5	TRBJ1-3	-	CASSLTGSSGNTIYF	TGTGCCAGCAGCTTGACAGGGAGCTCTGGAAACACCATATATTTT
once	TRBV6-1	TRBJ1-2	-	CASSSNYGYTF	TGTGCCAGCAGTTCTAACTATGGCTACACCTTC
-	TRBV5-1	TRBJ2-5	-	CASSTTIGGQQETQYF	TGCGCCAGCAGCACCACCATCGGGGGACAGCAAGAGACCCAGTACTTC
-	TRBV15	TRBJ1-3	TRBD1	CATTFDRAGNTIYF	TGTGCCACCACCTTCGACAGGGCCGGAAACACCATATATTTT
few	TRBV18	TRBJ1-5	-	CASSPLGDRRQPQHF	TGTGCCAGCTCACCACTGGGCGATCGTCGGCAGCCCCAGCATTTT
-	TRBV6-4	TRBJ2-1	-	CASSELGGSIGNEQFF	TGTGCCAGCAGTGAATTAGGAGGTTCGATCGGGAATGAGCAGTTCTTC
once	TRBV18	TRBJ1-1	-	CASSPARANTEAFF	TGTGCCAGCTCACCAGCCAGGGCGAACACTGAAGCTTTCTTT
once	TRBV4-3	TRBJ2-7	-	CASSQEKVGVYEQYF	TGCGCCAGCAGCCAAGAAAAAGTAGGGGTCTACGAGCAGTACTTC
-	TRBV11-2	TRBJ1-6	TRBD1	CASSSRTGTHNSPLHF	TGTGCCAGCAGCTCCAGGACAGGGACTCATAATTCACCCCTCCACTTT
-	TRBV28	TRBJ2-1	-	CASSLSDVYNEQFF	TGTGCCAGCAGTTTAAGCGACGTTTACAATGAGCAGTTCTTC